This T cell receptor beta chain emerged from a study of CD8 T cells in ankylosing spondylitis. General study points: Earlier literature documents some of the motif variants in reactive arthritis synovial fluid and blood. Disease-linked clones were reportedly significantly enriched in matched ankylosing spondylitis synovial fluid.

Looked up from germline, CDR1 is MNHEY and CDR2 is SVGAGI. The length of the CDR3 is 13 residues. V lost 4 bases, J lost 8 bases, and 4 bases stayed unmatched. With molecular barcodes, quantitative 5'-RACE was used to make the TCR beta libraries. TCRdb reanalysed the 5' RACE reads using MiXCR and keeps one entry per CDR3 protein. The repertoire includes 250,000 to 300,000 distinct CDR3 sequences, 18% of them detected once, and roughly 34% sits in the top ten. A word on this clonotype: What it binds is unknown.

The receptor comes from a male donor with ankylosing spondylitis or in good health (not recorded which). Input material: blood, either unsorted or a sorted T cell fraction (not recorded which). The chain links TRBV6-5 to TRBJ1-2; 10 bases align to TRBD1. CDR3 nucleotides: TGTGCCAGCAGTTTCACGGACAGGGGGGGCTACACCTTC. Translated, it gives CASSFTDRGGYTF.